These T cell receptor beta chains were read from a single sample in a study of cytomegalovirus exposure and HLA in healthy donors. TCRdb keeps only in-frame clones here, not all; method: immunoSEQ multiplex PCR. The data show some 130,000 clones, with 75% to 85% seen just once and around 1.8% held by the top ten. What was sequenced was PBMCs. The receptors were sampled from a female donor in good health and CMV-seropositive. CDR3s include the opening cysteine and the closing phenylalanine or tryptophan. The order of the fields is V gene, J gene, D gene, clone size, CDR3 protein, CDR3 DNA. A D gene is named only where the DNA matches it firmly. Not all rows give a size; the values are once, few, many and, for expanded clones, a class.

V: TRBV6-5; J: TRBJ1-4; D: TRBD1; size: -; CDR3: CASSYSGTGGKLFF; DNA: TGTGCCAGCAGTTACTCGGGGACAGGGGGAAAACTGTTTTTT
V: TRBV27; J: TRBJ1-5; D: -; size: -; CDR3: CASSPTGGLSNQPQHF; DNA: TGTGCCAGCAGTCCTACCGGGGGTCTTAGCAATCAGCCCCAGCATTTT
V: TRBV7-3; J: TRBJ2-2; D: -; size: -; CDR3: CASSSRTVRGTGELFF; DNA: TGTGCCAGCAGCTCGAGGACAGTCCGGGGCACCGGGGAGCTGTTTTTT
V: TRBV5-1; J: TRBJ1-6; D: -; size: once; CDR3: CASRPGLTFHNSPLHF; DNA: TGCGCCAGCAGGCCGGGACTGACTTTCCACAATTCACCCCTCCACTTT
V: TRBV7-3; J: TRBJ2-1; D: TRBD2; size: -; CDR3: CASSLLSGGYNEQFF; DNA: TGTGCCAGCAGCTTACTGAGCGGGGGATACAATGAGCAGTTCTTC
V: TRBV6-6; J: TRBJ2-7; D: TRBD2; size: -; CDR3: CATGFTSGSIYEQYF; DNA: TGTGCCACCGGCTTCACGAGCGGGAGTATCTACGAGCAGTACTTC
V: TRBV5-6; J: TRBJ2-6; D: -; size: -; CDR3: CASRMDYGSGANVLTF; DNA: TGTGCCAGCAGAATGGACTATGGTTCTGGGGCCAACGTCCTGACTTTC
V: TRBV5-1; J: TRBJ2-5; D: TRBD1; size: -; CDR3: CASSLGQGTPSYETQYF; DNA: TGCGCCAGCAGCTTGGGACAGGGGACCCCATCCTATGAGACCCAGTACTTC
V: TRBV4-1; J: TRBJ2-3; D: TRBD2; size: -; CDR3: CASSQELLAGRADTQYF; DNA: TGCGCCAGCAGCCAAGAACTACTAGCGGGACGGGCAGATACGCAGTATTTT
V: TRBV18; J: TRBJ2-7; D: -; size: few; CDR3: CASSPGSHPYEQYF; DNA: TGTGCCAGCTCACCAGGGAGCCATCCCTACGAGCAGTACTTC
V: TRBV2; J: TRBJ2-2; D: -; size: -; CDR3: CASEGGRGNTGELFF; DNA: TGTGCCAGTGAGGGGGGGCGGGGGAACACCGGGGAGCTGTTTTTT
V: TRBV28; J: TRBJ2-7; D: TRBD1; size: -; CDR3: CATYTTGYTYEQYF; DNA: TGTGCCACCTATACGACAGGGTACACCTACGAGCAGTACTTC
V: TRBV10-3; J: TRBJ1-1; D: -; size: -; CDR3: CAIRESTMNTEAFF; DNA: TGTGCCATCAGAGAAAGTACTATGAACACTGAAGCTTTCTTT
V: TRBV5-6; J: TRBJ2-1; D: TRBD1; size: -; CDR3: CASSLVWTGGYNEQFF; DNA: TGTGCCAGCAGCTTGGTTTGGACAGGGGGCTACAATGAGCAGTTCTTC
V: TRBV5-4; J: TRBJ2-7; D: TRBD1; size: -; CDR3: CASSFGGQGTYEQYF; DNA: TGTGCCAGCAGCTTTGGGGGACAGGGGACCTACGAGCAGTACTTC
V: TRBV18; J: TRBJ1-2; D: -; size: -; CDR3: CASSPTKENLHTF; DNA: TGTGCCAGCTCACCGACTAAAGAAAATCTCCACACCTTC
V: TRBV4-1; J: TRBJ2-1; D: -; size: -; CDR3: CASSLQVTQLTGTNYNEQFF; DNA: TGCGCCAGCAGCCTTCAAGTCACGCAGCTGACGGGAACGAATTACAATGAGCAGTTCTTC
V: TRBV27; J: TRBJ2-1; D: -; size: -; CDR3: CASSLQSRNNEQFF; DNA: TGTGCCAGCAGTTTACAGTCTAGAAACAATGAGCAGTTCTTC
V: TRBV9; J: TRBJ2-3; D: TRBD2; size: -; CDR3: CASSVEAGVTDTQYF; DNA: TGTGCCAGCAGCGTAGAGGCGGGAGTCACAGATACGCAGTATTTT
V: TRBV7-6; J: TRBJ1-4; D: -; size: -; CDR3: CASSLLEGEKLFF; DNA: TGTGCCAGCAGCTTGTTAGAGGGTGAAAAACTGTTTTTT
V: TRBV7-8; J: TRBJ1-3; D: -; size: few; CDR3: CASSLAETGNTIYF; DNA: TGTGCCAGCAGCTTAGCAGAGACTGGAAACACCATATATTTT
V: TRBV30; J: TRBJ1-6; D: -; size: -; CDR3: CAWSVPYYNSPLHF; DNA: TGTGCCTGGAGTGTTCCTTACTATAATTCACCCCTCCACTTT
V: TRBV4-1; J: TRBJ1-4; D: -; size: -; CDR3: CASSQTAATNEKLFF; DNA: TGCGCCAGCAGCCAAACAGCAGCAACTAATGAAAAACTGTTTTTT
V: TRBV18; J: TRBJ1-6; D: -; size: -; CDR3: CASSLTRGNSPLHF; DNA: TGTGCCAGCTCACTGACGCGGGGAAATTCACCCCTCCACTTT
V: TRBV10-1; J: TRBJ1-2; D: -; size: few; CDR3: CASSESSGVGYTF; DNA: TGCGCCAGCAGTGAGTCCAGTGGTGTTGGCTACACCTTC
V: TRBV10-2; J: TRBJ2-5; D: -; size: -; CDR3: CASRTGRGQETQYF; DNA: TGCGCCAGCAGGACAGGTCGCGGGCAAGAGACCCAGTACTTC
V: TRBV16; J: TRBJ1-5; D: -; size: once; CDR3: CASSQGPGNQPQHF; DNA: TGTGCCAGCAGCCAAGGGCCCGGCAATCAGCCCCAGCATTTT
V: TRBV7-2; J: TRBJ1-1; D: -; size: -; CDR3: CASSHQNTEAFF; DNA: TGTGCCAGCAGCCATCAGAACACTGAAGCTTTCTTT
V: TRBV23-1; J: TRBJ2-2; D: TRBD2; size: few; CDR3: CASSQYAGDDGELFF; DNA: TGCGCCAGCAGTCAGTATGCGGGGGATGACGGGGAGCTGTTTTTT
V: TRBV2; J: TRBJ2-5; D: TRBD2; size: -; CDR3: CASLGLAGKETQYF; DNA: TGTGCCAGCCTAGGACTAGCGGGAAAAGAGACCCAGTACTTC
V: TRBV28; J: TRBJ1-5; D: TRBD1; size: once; CDR3: CASSARQGMEQPQHF; DNA: TGTGCCAGCAGTGCCCGACAGGGAATGGAGCAGCCCCAGCATTTT
V: TRBV6-5; J: TRBJ1-1; D: -; size: -; CDR3: CASSYRSNTVAEAFF; DNA: TGTGCCAGCAGTTACCGGTCGAATACGGTGGCTGAAGCTTTCTTT
V: TRBV9; J: TRBJ1-2; D: -; size: -; CDR3: CASSVGTNNYGYTF; DNA: TGTGCCAGCAGCGTAGGGACAAATAACTATGGCTACACCTTC
V: TRBV7-9; J: TRBJ2-5; D: -; size: once; CDR3: CASSLRLEAETQYF; DNA: TGTGCCAGCAGCTTAAGACTAGAGGCAGAGACCCAGTACTTC
V: TRBV5-4; J: TRBJ2-3; D: TRBD2; size: -; CDR3: CASSPKRGLAGDTDTQYF; DNA: TGTGCCAGCAGCCCCAAACGGGGTCTAGCGGGGGACACAGATACGCAGTATTTT
V: TRBV27; J: TRBJ1-6; D: -; size: -; CDR3: CASSGGRVNSPLHF; DNA: TGTGCCAGCAGTGGGGGCAGGGTTAATTCACCCCTCCACTTT
V: TRBV14; J: TRBJ2-3; D: -; size: -; CDR3: CASSQDTLTFGTDTQYF; DNA: TGTGCCAGCAGCCAAGATACCTTGACTTTCGGCACAGATACGCAGTATTTT
V: TRBV5-8; J: TRBJ1-1; D: -; size: -; CDR3: CASSLPIGPTEAFF; DNA: TGTGCCAGCAGCTTACCTATTGGGCCCACTGAAGCTTTCTTT
V: TRBV19; J: TRBJ1-1; D: -; size: -; CDR3: CASSIFMNTEAFF; DNA: TGTGCCAGTAGTATTTTCATGAACACTGAAGCTTTCTTT
V: TRBV6-1; J: TRBJ2-4; D: TRBD2; size: -; CDR3: CASSERLAGGSKGAKNIQYF; DNA: TGTGCCAGCAGTGAACGGCTAGCGGGGGGGTCTAAGGGGGCCAAAAACATTCAGTACTTC
V: TRBV7-2; J: TRBJ1-1; D: TRBD1; size: few; CDR3: CASSPWTGENTEAFF; DNA: TGTGCCAGCAGCCCATGGACAGGCGAGAACACTGAAGCTTTCTTT
V: TRBV19; J: TRBJ2-1; D: TRBD2; size: -; CDR3: CASSTRGGDEQFF; DNA: TGTGCCAGTAGTACCCGGGGGGGGGATGAGCAGTTCTTC
V: TRBV2; J: TRBJ1-1; D: -; size: -; CDR3: CASRLPGQYTEAFF; DNA: TGTGCCAGCAGGCTACCTGGACAATACACTGAAGCTTTCTTT
V: TRBV6-1; J: TRBJ1-3; D: -; size: few; CDR3: CASKGAMLKGDTIYF; DNA: TGTGCCAGCAAGGGAGCGATGCTCAAGGGGGACACCATATATTTT
V: TRBV2; J: TRBJ2-5; D: TRBD2; size: -; CDR3: CASSAREGETQYF; DNA: TGTGCCAGCAGTGCCAGGGAGGGAGAGACCCAGTACTTC
V: TRBV7-3; J: TRBJ1-6; D: TRBD1; size: -; CDR3: CASSSTGNSPLHF; DNA: TGTGCCAGCAGCTCGACAGGGAATTCACCCCTCCACTTT
V: TRBV5-1; J: TRBJ2-2; D: TRBD2; size: -; CDR3: CASKESGGNTGELFF; DNA: TGCGCCAGCAAAGAATCGGGGGGGAACACCGGGGAGCTGTTTTTT
V: TRBV2; J: TRBJ1-2; D: -; size: -; CDR3: CASSFGQIYGYTF; DNA: TGTGCCAGCAGTTTCGGACAGATTTACGGCTACACCTTC
V: TRBV10-1; J: TRBJ1-1; D: -; size: -; CDR3: CASSGSGEGEAFF; DNA: TGCGCCAGCAGTGGTTCAGGGGAGGGTGAAGCTTTCTTT
V: TRBV29-1; J: TRBJ2-2; D: TRBD2; size: -; CDR3: CSVTPGTSVTGELFF; DNA: TGCAGCGTTACACCCGGGACTAGCGTCACCGGGGAGCTGTTTTTT
V: TRBV5-4; J: TRBJ2-5; D: TRBD2; size: once; CDR3: CASSLGLAGRETQYF; DNA: TGTGCCAGCAGCTTGGGACTAGCGGGAAGGGAGACCCAGTACTTC
V: TRBV5-1; J: TRBJ2-1; D: TRBD2; size: -; CDR3: CASSALAGINEQFF; DNA: TGCGCCAGCAGCGCATTAGCGGGGATCAATGAGCAGTTCTTC
V: TRBV6-6; J: TRBJ2-7; D: -; size: -; CDR3: CASQGGYEQYF; DNA: TGTGCCAGCCAAGGGGGCTACGAGCAGTACTTC